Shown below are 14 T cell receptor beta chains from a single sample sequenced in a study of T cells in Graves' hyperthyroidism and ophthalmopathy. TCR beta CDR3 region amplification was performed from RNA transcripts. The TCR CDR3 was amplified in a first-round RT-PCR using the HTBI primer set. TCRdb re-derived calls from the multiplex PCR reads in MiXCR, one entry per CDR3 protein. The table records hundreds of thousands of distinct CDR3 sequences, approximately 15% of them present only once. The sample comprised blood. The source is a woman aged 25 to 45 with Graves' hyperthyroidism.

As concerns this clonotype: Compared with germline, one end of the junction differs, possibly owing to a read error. For the CDR3, the DNA is TGCGCCAGCAGCTTTTCCGCGGTAGCGGGAGCCGGAGAGACCCAGTACTTC. Its translation is CASSFSAVAGAGETQYF. This sequence joins TRBV5-8 and TRBJ2-5; 9 positions agree with TRBD2. Germline values: CDR1 SGHTS, CDR2 YDEGEE. The CDR3 consists of 17 residues. The full variable domain, with the rest looked up from reference TRBV5-8 and TRBJ2-5, is EAGVTQSPTHLIKTRGQQATLRCSPISGHTSVYWYQQALGLGLQFLLWYDEGEERNRGNFPPRFSGRQFPNYSSELNVNALELEDSALYLCASSFSAVAGAGETQYFGPGTRLLVL.

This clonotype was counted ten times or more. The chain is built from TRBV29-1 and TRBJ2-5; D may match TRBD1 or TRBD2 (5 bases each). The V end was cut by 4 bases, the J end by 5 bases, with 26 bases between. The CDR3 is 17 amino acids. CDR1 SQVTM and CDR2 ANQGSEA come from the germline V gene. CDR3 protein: CSVGVGVWGLSAETQYF. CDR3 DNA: TGCAGCGTTGGAGTGGGGGTTTGGGGCCTCAGTGCGGAGACCCAGTACTTC.

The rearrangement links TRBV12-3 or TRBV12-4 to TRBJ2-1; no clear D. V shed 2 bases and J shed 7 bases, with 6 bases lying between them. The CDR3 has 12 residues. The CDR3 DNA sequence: TGTGCCAGCAGTTTAAAAAGTAATGAGCAGTTCTTC. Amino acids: CASSLKSNEQFF.

This chain's CDR3 is CASSWLSRTDTQYF. In nucleotides, the CDR3 is TGTGCCAGCAGTTGGCTATCCCGCACAGATACGCAGTATTTT. The chain recombines TRBV12-3 or TRBV12-4 with TRBJ2-3; D is ambiguous. The CDR3 consists of 14 residues. V was shortened by 4 bases and J by 1 base, with 9 bases between the two germline ends.

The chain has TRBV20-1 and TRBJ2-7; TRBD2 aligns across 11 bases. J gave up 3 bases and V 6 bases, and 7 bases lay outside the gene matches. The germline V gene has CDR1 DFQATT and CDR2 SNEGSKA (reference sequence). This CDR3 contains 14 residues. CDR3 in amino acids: CSAKTLAGGYEQYF. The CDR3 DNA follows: TGCAGTGCAAAGACTCTAGCGGGAGGCTACGAGCAGTACTTC.

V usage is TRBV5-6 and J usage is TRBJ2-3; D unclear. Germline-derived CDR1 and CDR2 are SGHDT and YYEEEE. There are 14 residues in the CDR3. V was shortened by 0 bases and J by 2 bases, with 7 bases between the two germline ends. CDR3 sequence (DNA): TGTGCCAGCAGCTTGGGAGGCTACACAGATACGCAGTATTTT. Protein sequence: CASSLGGYTDTQYF.

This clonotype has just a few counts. The CDR3 coding sequence is TGTGCCAGCAGCACCGACAATTACCAAGAGACCCAGTACTTC. Residues: CASSTDNYQETQYF. The chain employs TRBV5-6 and TRBJ2-5; D is undetermined. Looked up from germline, CDR1 is SGHDT and CDR2 is YYEEEE. V was cut by 4 bases and J by 0 bases, with 10 bases left in between. The CDR3 contains 14 residues.

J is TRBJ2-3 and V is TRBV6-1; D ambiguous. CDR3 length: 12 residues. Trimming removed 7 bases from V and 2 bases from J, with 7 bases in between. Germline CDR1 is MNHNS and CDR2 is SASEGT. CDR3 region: CASTGPTDTQYF. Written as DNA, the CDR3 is TGTGCCAGCACAGGACCCACAGATACGCAGTATTTT.

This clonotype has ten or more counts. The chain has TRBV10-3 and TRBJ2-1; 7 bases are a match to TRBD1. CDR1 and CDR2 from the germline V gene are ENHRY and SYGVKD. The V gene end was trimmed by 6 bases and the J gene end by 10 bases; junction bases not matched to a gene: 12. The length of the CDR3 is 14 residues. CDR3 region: CAIRSPWTGSEQFF. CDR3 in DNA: TGTGCCATCAGGAGCCCCTGGACAGGAAGCGAGCAGTTCTTC.

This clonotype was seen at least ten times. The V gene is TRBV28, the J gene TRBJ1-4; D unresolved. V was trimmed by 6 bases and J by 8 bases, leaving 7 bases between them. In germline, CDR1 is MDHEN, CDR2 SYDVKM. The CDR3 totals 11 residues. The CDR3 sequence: CASRLGEKLFF. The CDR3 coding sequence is TGTGCCAGCAGATTAGGGGAAAAACTGTTTTTT.

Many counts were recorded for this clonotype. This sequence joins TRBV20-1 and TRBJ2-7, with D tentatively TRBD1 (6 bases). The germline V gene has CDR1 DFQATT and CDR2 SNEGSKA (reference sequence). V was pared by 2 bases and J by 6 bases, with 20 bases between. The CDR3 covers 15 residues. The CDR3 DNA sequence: TGCAGTGCTAGACTCCCCGGGACAACTCAAGTCGAGCAGTACTTC. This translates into CSARLPGTTQVEQYF.

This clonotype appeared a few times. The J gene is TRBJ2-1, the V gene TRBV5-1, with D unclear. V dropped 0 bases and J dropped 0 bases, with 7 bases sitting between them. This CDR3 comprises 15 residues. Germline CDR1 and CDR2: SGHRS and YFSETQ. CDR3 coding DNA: TGCGCCAGCAGCTTGGAAGGATACTCCTACAATGAGCAGTTCTTC. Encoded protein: CASSLEGYSYNEQFF. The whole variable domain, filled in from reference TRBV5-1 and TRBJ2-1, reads KAGVTQTPRYLIKTRGQQVTLSCSPISGHRSVSWYQQTPGQGLQFLFEYFSETQRNKGNFPGRFSGRQFSNSRSEMNVSTLELGDSALYLCASSLEGYSYNEQFFGPGTRLTVL.

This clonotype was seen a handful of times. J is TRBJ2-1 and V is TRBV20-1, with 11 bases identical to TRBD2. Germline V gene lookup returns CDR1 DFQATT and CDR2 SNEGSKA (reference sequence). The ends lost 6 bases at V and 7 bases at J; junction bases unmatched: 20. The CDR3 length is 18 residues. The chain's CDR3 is CSARLLIRLAGIINEQFF. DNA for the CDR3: TGCAGTGCCCGGCTTTTGATCAGACTAGCGGGAATAATAAATGAGCAGTTCTTC.

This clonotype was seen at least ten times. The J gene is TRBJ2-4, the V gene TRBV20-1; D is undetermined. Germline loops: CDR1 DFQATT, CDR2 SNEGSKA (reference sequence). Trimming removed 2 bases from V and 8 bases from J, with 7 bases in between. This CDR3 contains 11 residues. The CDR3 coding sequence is TGCAGTGCTAGAATCGGGTACATTCAGTACTTC. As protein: CSARIGYIQYF.